This T cell receptor beta chain originates from a study of lymphopenia after photon versus proton radiotherapy. The study's findings and limits: Photon-treated patients lost naive T cells and TCR diversity; proton-treated stayed stable. After the lymphocyte nadir, photon-treated repertoires showed oligoclonal expansion, especially of CD8+ Temra cells. A bigger post-nadir fall in TCR diversity correlated inversely with survival time in deceased patients. Better survival with proton therapy was suggested as possible, not demonstrated.

CDR1 and CDR2 (germline): SGHAT, FQDESV (reference sequence). This CDR3 region has 13 residues. V lost 7 bases and J 1 base, leaving 10 bases between the germline ends. Produced via immunoSEQ multiplex PCR; TCRdb's table is partial and in-frame only. The sample lists roughly 30,000 clones; 65% to 85% were seen once. This clone was detected once. Its antigen is undetermined. The receptor comes from a man in his fifties with gastric cancer. This sample comprised peripheral blood, obtained from a patient treated with photon-based radiotherapy. The chain couples TRBV11-1 to TRBJ1-1; the D gene is possibly TRBD1 (5 bases). The CDR3 loop reads CASTRGENTEAFF. CDR3 DNA: TGTGCCAGCACTCGGGGGGAGAACACTGAAGCTTTCTTT.